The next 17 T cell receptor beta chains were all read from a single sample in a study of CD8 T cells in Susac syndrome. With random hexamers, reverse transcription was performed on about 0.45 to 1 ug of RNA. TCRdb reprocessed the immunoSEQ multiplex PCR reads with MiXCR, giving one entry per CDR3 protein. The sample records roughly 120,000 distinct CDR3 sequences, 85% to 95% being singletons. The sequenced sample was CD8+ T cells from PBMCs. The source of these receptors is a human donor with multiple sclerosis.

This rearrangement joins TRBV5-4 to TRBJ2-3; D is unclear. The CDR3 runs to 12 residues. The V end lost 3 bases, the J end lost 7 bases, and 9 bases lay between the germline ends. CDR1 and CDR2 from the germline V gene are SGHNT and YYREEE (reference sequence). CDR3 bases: TGTGCCAGCAGCTCGCGGCCAAATACGCAGTATTTT. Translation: CASSSRPNTQYF.

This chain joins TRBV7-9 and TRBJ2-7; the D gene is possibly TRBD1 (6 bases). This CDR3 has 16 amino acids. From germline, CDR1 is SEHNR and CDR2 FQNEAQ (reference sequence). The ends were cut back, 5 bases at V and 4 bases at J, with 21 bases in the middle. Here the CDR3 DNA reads TGTGCCAGCAGCGCCCATGTGGGGGCACGAGGGTACGAGCAGTACGTC. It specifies CASSAHVGARGYEQYV.

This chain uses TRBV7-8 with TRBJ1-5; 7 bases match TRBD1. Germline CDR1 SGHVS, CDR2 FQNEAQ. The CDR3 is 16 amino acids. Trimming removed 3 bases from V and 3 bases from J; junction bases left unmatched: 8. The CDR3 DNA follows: TGTGCCAGCAGCTTTAAACCGGGACAGCCCAATCAGCCCCAGCATTTT. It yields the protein CASSFKPGQPNQPQHF.

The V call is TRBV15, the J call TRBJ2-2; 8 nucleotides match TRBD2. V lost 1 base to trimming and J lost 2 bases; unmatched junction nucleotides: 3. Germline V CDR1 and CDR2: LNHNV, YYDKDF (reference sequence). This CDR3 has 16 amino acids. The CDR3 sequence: CATSRGAGGNTGELFF. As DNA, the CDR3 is TGTGCCACCAGCAGAGGGGCGGGAGGAAACACCGGGGAGCTGTTTTTT. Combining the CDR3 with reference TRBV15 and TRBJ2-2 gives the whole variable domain DAMVIQNPRYQVTQFGKPVTLSCSQTLNHNVMYWYQQKSSQAPKLLFHYYDKDFNNEADTPDNFQSRRPNTSFCFLDIRSPGLGDTAMYLCATSRGAGGNTGELFFGEGSRLTVL.

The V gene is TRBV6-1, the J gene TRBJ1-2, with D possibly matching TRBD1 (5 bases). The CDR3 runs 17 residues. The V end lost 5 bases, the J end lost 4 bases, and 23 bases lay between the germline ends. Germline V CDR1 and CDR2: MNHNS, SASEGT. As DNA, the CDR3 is TGTGCCAGCAGTCTCCAAAGGGGTGGTGGGGGATTCTATGGCTACACCTTC. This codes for CASSLQRGGGGFYGYTF.

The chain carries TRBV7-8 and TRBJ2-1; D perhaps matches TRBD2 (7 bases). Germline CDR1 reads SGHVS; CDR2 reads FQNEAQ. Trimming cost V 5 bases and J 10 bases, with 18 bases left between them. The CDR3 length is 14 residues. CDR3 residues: CASSRGGRGEEQFF. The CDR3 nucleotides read TGTGCCAGCAGCCGCGGGGGCCGAGGGGAAGAGCAGTTCTTC.

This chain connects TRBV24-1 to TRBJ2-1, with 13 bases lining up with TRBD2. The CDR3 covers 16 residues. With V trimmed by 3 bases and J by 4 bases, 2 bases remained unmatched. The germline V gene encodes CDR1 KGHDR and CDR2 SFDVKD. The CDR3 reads CATSDELAGGYNEQFF. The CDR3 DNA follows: TGTGCCACCAGTGATGAACTAGCGGGAGGGTACAATGAGCAGTTCTTC.

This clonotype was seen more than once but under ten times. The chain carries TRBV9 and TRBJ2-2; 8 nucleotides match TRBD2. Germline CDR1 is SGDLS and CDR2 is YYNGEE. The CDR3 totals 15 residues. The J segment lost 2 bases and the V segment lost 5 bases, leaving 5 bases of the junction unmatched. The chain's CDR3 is CASRGGTSNTGELFF. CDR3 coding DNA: TGTGCCAGCAGGGGGGGGACTAGTAACACCGGGGAGCTGTTTTTT.

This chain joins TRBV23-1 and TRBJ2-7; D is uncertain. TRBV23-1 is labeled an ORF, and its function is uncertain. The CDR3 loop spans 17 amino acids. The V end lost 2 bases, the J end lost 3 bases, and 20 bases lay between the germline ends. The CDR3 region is CASSQTPRWSFNYEQYF. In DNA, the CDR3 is TGCGCCAGCAGTCAAACCCCCCGGTGGAGCTTTAACTACGAGCAGTACTTC.

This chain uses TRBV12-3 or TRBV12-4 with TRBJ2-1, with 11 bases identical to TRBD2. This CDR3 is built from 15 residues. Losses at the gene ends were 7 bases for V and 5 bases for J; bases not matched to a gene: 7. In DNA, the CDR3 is TGTGCCAGCACCAGGGGACTAGCGGAAAACAATGAGCAGTTCTTC. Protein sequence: CASTRGLAENNEQFF.

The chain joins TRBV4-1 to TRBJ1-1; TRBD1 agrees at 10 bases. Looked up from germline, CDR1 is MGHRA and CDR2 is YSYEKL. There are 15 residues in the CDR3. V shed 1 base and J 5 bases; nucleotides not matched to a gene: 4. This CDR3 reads CASSQGQGARTEAFF. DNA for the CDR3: TGCGCCAGCAGCCAAGGACAGGGGGCGCGAACTGAAGCTTTCTTT.

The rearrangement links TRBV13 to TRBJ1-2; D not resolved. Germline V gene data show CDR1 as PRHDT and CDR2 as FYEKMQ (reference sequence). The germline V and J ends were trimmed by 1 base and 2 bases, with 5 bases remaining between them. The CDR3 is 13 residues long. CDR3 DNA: TGTGCCAGCAGCTTAGCTCGGAACTATGGCTACACCTTC. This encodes CASSLARNYGYTF.

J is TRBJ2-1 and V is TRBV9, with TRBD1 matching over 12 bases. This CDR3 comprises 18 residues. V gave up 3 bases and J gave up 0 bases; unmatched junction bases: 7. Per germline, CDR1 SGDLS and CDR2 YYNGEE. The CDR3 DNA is TGTGCCAGCAGCGACCGGGACAGGGGGCCTAGCTCCTACAATGAGCAGTTCTTC. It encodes CASSDRDRGPSSYNEQFF.

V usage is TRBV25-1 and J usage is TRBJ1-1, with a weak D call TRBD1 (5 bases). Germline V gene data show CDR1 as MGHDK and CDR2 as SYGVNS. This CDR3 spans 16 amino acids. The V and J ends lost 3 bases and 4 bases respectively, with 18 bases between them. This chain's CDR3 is CASSDRGTLGGTEAFF. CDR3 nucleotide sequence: TGTGCCAGCAGTGACCGTGGGACCCTCGGAGGCACTGAAGCTTTCTTT.

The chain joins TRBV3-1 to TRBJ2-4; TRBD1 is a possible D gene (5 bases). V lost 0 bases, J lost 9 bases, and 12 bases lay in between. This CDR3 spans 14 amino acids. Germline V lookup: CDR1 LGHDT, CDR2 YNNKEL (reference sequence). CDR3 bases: TGTGCCAGCAGCCAAGAGATCAGGGAACCCATTCAGTACTTC. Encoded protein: CASSQEIREPIQYF.

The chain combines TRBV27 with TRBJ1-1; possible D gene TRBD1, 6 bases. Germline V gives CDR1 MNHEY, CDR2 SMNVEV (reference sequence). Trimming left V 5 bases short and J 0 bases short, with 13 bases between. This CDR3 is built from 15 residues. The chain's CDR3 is CASSLNRAMNTEAFF. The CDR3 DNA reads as TGTGCCAGCAGTCTAAACAGGGCCATGAACACTGAAGCTTTCTTT.

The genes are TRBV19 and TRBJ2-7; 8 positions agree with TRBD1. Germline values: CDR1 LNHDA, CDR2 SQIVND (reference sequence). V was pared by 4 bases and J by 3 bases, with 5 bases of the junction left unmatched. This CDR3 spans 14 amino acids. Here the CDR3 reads CASSSVGQGYEQYF. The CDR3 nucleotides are TGTGCCAGTAGTAGTGTAGGACAGGGCTACGAGCAGTACTTC.